The next 22 T cell receptor beta chains were all read from a single sample in a study of Ad26.COV2.S vaccination and SARS-CoV-2 variants. Clones were read by immunoSEQ multiplex PCR, and TCRdb kept only the in-frame ones, dropping some. The table lists some 180,000 clones, roughly nine tenths of them singletons. The material was peripheral blood, obtained after recovery from COVID-19. These TCRs come from a human donor who had recovered from COVID-19.

The gene calls are TRBV6-1 and TRBJ1-6, with D possibly matching TRBD1 (5 bases). V lost 4 bases, J lost 9 bases, and 19 bases lay in between. Germline CDR1 and CDR2: MNHNS and SASEGT. There are 16 residues in the CDR3. The CDR3 region is CASSARDGTRGSPLHF. In DNA form, the CDR3 reads TGTGCCAGCAGTGCACGTGACGGGACCAGAGGTTCACCCCTCCACTTT.

The V gene is TRBV4-1, the J gene TRBJ1-2, with 7 bases identical to TRBD1. Germline trimming cut 2 bases from V and 6 bases from J; bases unmatched to any gene: 6. The CDR3 has 14 amino acids. Per the germline V gene, CDR1 is MGHRA and CDR2 is YSYEKL. CDR3 region: CASSQSQGVDGYTF. CDR3 coding DNA: TGCGCCAGCAGCCAATCCCAGGGGGTTGATGGCTACACCTTC.

As regards this clone: Additional DNA sequences in this sample encode the identical CDR3. The chain uses TRBV5-1 and TRBJ2-6; D not resolved. CDR1 SGHRS and CDR2 YFSETQ come from the germline V gene. V lost 2 bases, J lost 1 base, and 7 bases lay in between. This CDR3 region has 15 residues. DNA of the CDR3: TGCGCCAGCAGCTTAGCAGGTTCTGGGGCCAACGTCCTGACTTTC. Protein: CASSLAGSGANVLTF.

The J gene is TRBJ1-4, the V gene TRBV5-1; D unclear. V was shortened by 4 bases and J by 5 bases, with 6 bases between the two germline ends. The CDR3 covers 12 residues. Per the germline V gene, CDR1 is SGHRS and CDR2 is YFSETQ. The CDR3 loop is CASSNPNEKLFF. The DNA for the CDR3 is TGCGCCAGCAGCAACCCCAATGAAAAACTGTTTTTT.

This clone was detected a few times. This chain links TRBV5-6 with TRBJ2-7, with 7 positions matching TRBD1. CDR1 SGHDT and CDR2 YYEEEE come from the germline V gene. Germline trimming cut 4 bases from V and 2 bases from J; bases unmatched to any gene: 3. The CDR3 totals 13 residues. For the CDR3, the DNA is TGTGCCAGCAGCCCGGGACAGACCTACGAGCAGTACTTC. It yields the protein CASSPGQTYEQYF. Based on the CDR3 plus reference TRBV5-6 and TRBJ2-7, the full variable domain is DAGVTQSPTHLIKTRGQQVTLRCSPKSGHDTVSWYQQALGQGPQFIFQYYEEEERQRGNFPDRFSGHQFPNYSSELNVNALLLGDSALYLCASSPGQTYEQYFGPGTRLTVT.

CDR3 sequence (DNA): TGCGCCAGCAGCTTGGGAACAGGAAGGGACTATGGCTACACCTTC. Its protein is CASSLGTGRDYGYTF. This sequence joins TRBV5-1 and TRBJ1-2, with D perhaps TRBD1 (5 bases). Per the germline V gene, CDR1 is SGHRS and CDR2 is YFSETQ. The CDR3 spans 15 residues. V gave up 0 bases and J gave up 3 bases, with 12 bases separating them.

The chain links TRBV7-8 to TRBJ2-7; D may be TRBD1 or TRBD2 (7 bases each). The CDR3 extends over 15 amino acids. Germline V gene lookup returns CDR1 SGHVS and CDR2 FQNEAQ. The V gene lost 0 bases and the J gene lost 1 base, with 10 bases spanning the gap. CDR3 protein: CASSLAQGGSYEQYF. The CDR3 coding sequence is TGTGCCAGCAGCTTAGCCCAGGGGGGGTCCTACGAGCAGTACTTC.

V usage is TRBV11-3 and J usage is TRBJ2-1, with D perhaps matching TRBD2 (6 bases). The ends were cut back, 2 bases at V and 6 bases at J, with 11 bases in the middle. The length of the CDR3 is 14 residues. Germline values: CDR1 SGHNT, CDR2 YENEEA. CDR3 DNA: TGTGCCAGCAGCTTAAGACTAGACGCCAATGAGCAGTTCTTC. Its protein is CASSLRLDANEQFF.

This clone has more than one count but fewer than ten. This chain connects TRBV2 to TRBJ2-3; 11 nucleotides agree with TRBD2. This CDR3 is 17 amino acids long. J was trimmed by 1 base and V by 8 bases; bases with no gene match: 11. Germline CDR1 is SNHLY and CDR2 is FYNNEI. CDR3 in amino acids: CASRSGRAQIGTDTQYF. In nucleotides, the CDR3 is TGTGCCAGCCGTAGCGGGAGGGCCCAGATCGGCACAGATACGCAGTATTTT.

Notes on this clone: One junction end does not reproduce the germline sequence, and a read error may be involved. Additional DNA sequences in this sample encode the identical CDR3. The V call is TRBV30, the J call TRBJ2-2; tentatively, D is TRBD2 (6 bases). The CDR3 contains 14 residues. Germline V CDR1 and CDR2: GTSNPN, SVGIG (reference sequence). The CDR3 spells CAWTLPSATGELFF. DNA of the CDR3: TGTGCCTGGACCCTCCCTAGCGCCACCGGGGAACTGTTTTTT.

This clone appeared once. The chain joins TRBV6-5 to TRBJ2-7; 7 bases are shared with TRBD1. After removal of 6 bases from V and 4 bases from J, the junction contained 12 bases not matched to a gene. The CDR3 runs 15 residues. Germline V gene sequence: CDR1 MNHEY, CDR2 SVGAGI. The CDR3 coding sequence is TGTGCCAGCAGATCACAGGGGCTGATTAAGTACGAGCAGTACTTC. This translates into CASRSQGLIKYEQYF.

The chain uses TRBV29-1 and TRBJ1-1, with 7 bases identical to TRBD1. Trimming cost V 5 bases and J 0 bases; bases outside gene matches: 3. The germline CDR1 and CDR2 sequences are SQVTM and ANQGSEA. The CDR3 runs to 13 residues. The CDR3 DNA reads as TGCAGCGTTAGACAGGGAATGAACACTGAAGCTTTCTTT. It is translated as CSVRQGMNTEAFF.

The chain is built from TRBV28 and TRBJ1-6; 8 bases are a match to TRBD1. In germline, CDR1 is MDHEN, CDR2 SYDVKM. V lost 2 bases to trimming and J lost 7 bases; unmatched junction nucleotides: 4. This CDR3 is built from 15 residues. CDR3 loop: CASSLGTGQNSPLHF. Written as DNA, the CDR3 is TGTGCCAGCAGTTTAGGGACAGGACAGAATTCACCCCTCCACTTT. The full variable domain, completed using reference TRBV28 and TRBJ1-6, is DVKVTQSSRYLVKRTGEKVFLECVQDMDHENMFWYRQDPGLGLRLIYFSYDVKMKEKGDIPEGYSVSREKKERFSLILESASTNQTSMYLCASSLGTGQNSPLHFGNGTRLTVT.

The chain joins TRBV29-1 to TRBJ2-1; weak D call: TRBD2 (6 bases). CDR3 length equals 12 residues. The V gene's germline CDR1 is SQVTM and CDR2 ANQGSEA. Trimming took 4 bases from V and 7 from J, leaving 11 bases between them. The CDR3 loop is CSVGPAGNEQFF. As DNA, the CDR3 is TGCAGCGTTGGGCCGGCGGGGAATGAGCAGTTCTTC.

The rearrangement uses TRBV6-6 and TRBJ2-7; TRBD2 agrees at 11 bases. The CDR3 runs to 15 residues. V shed 0 bases and J 4 bases; nucleotides not matched to a gene: 2. CDR1 is MNHNY, CDR2 SVGAGI, per germline (reference sequence). CDR3 nucleotide sequence: TGTGCCAGCAGTTACTCGGGACTAGCGGATTACGAGCAGTACTTC. Translating it yields CASSYSGLADYEQYF.

The V call is TRBV29-1, the J call TRBJ2-1, with D perhaps TRBD2 (6 bases). The CDR3 totals 13 residues. Germline CDR1 SQVTM, CDR2 ANQGSEA. Between the trimmed V and J ends, which lost 4 bases and 12 bases, there was a span of 19 bases. For the CDR3, the DNA is TGCAGCGTTGGAGTGGGACTTCCGGACGCGCAGTTCTTC. This codes for CSVGVGLPDAQFF.

The chain links TRBV27 to TRBJ2-2, with D perhaps TRBD2 (5 bases). CDR1 MNHEY and CDR2 SMNVEV come from the germline V gene (reference sequence). The CDR3 is made up of 19 amino acids. V gave up 0 bases and J gave up 3 bases, with 20 bases separating them. The chain's CDR3 is CASSLSAGGYQLHTGELFF. The CDR3 coding sequence is TGTGCCAGCAGTTTATCGGCAGGAGGTTATCAGTTACACACCGGGGAGCTGTTTTTT.

The gene calls are TRBV5-1 and TRBJ2-2; D may correspond to TRBD1 or TRBD2 (6 bases each). The V end lost 0 bases, the J end lost 6 bases, and 12 bases lay between the germline ends. This CDR3 region has 15 residues. The germline V gene encodes CDR1 SGHRS and CDR2 YFSETQ. This CDR3 reads CASSLVAGEAGELFF. For the CDR3, the DNA is TGCGCCAGCAGCTTGGTGGCAGGGGAGGCCGGGGAGCTGTTTTTT.

The chain uses TRBV2 and TRBJ1-1, with 10 bases fitting TRBD1. Per the germline V gene, CDR1 is SNHLY and CDR2 is FYNNEI. V lost 6 bases, J lost 7 bases, and 8 bases stayed unmatched. The CDR3 extends over 14 amino acids. CDR3 residues: CASRPGQGVVEAFF. CDR3 bases: TGTGCCAGCAGGCCCGGACAGGGGGTAGTTGAAGCTTTCTTT.

The chain couples TRBV3-1 (or the pseudogene TRBV3-2) to TRBJ2-3; 8 bases are shared with TRBD2. Per the germline V gene, CDR1 is LGHDT and CDR2 is YNNKEL (reference sequence). Trimming removed 6 bases from V and 4 bases from J; junction bases left unmatched: 3. This CDR3 is 13 amino acids long. CDR3 sequence: CASSWTSSDTQYF. CDR3 nucleotide sequence: TGTGCCAGCAGTTGGACTAGCTCAGATACGCAGTATTTT.

The J gene is TRBJ1-2, the V gene TRBV5-5, with 11 bases aligning to TRBD1. V gave up 0 bases and J gave up 7 bases; unmatched junction bases: 5. The CDR3 length is 15 residues. Germline CDR1 SGHKS, CDR2 YYEKEE (reference sequence). DNA of the CDR3: TGTGCCAGCAGCTTGGAGGACAGGGGGCAAAGTGGCTACACCTTC. As protein: CASSLEDRGQSGYTF.

Note on this clone: Compared with germline, one end of the junction differs, possibly owing to a read error. This chain joins TRBV11-2 and TRBJ2-1; TRBD1 aligns across 7 bases. The germline V gene has CDR1 SGHAT and CDR2 FQNNGV. The CDR3 has 14 residues. The CDR3 spells CASSLEQGRNEQFF. The CDR3 coding sequence is TGTGCCAGCAGCCTAGAACAGGGGCGGAATGAGCAGTTCTTC.